These 3 T cell receptor beta chains came from one sample sequenced in a study of Ad26.COV2.S vaccination and SARS-CoV-2 variants. Assay used: immunoSEQ multiplex PCR; TCRdb lists only in-frame clones, some missing. The sample yields some 460,000 clones, 80% to 90% seen once. As to treatment: some 19 received Ad26.COV2.S at low or high dose, single or two shots; about five received placebo; per-sample allocation not given. All samples were drawn on day 63, counting from the first vaccine or placebo injection. The sample was peripheral blood, taken in a trial of Ad26.COV2.S vaccine versus placebo. Receptors originate from a person aged 18 to 59 who received the Ad26.COV2.S COVID-19 vaccine or a placebo.

V gene TRBV11-1 combines with J gene TRBJ2-7, with D perhaps TRBD1 or TRBD2 (6 bases each). The CDR3 has 16 residues. Per germline, CDR1 SGHAT and CDR2 FQDESV (reference sequence). The V end lost 5 bases, the J end lost 3 bases, and 20 bases lay between the germline ends. CDR3 sequence reads: CASSPAGRGNNYEQYF. In DNA, the CDR3 is TGTGCCAGCAGCCCAGCGGGCAGGGGCAACAACTACGAGCAGTACTTC.

The chain carries TRBV5-1 and TRBJ2-3, with 15 bases fitting TRBD2. This CDR3 is built from 17 residues. Trimming cost V 4 bases and J 5 bases; bases outside gene matches: 8. CDR1 and CDR2 from the germline V gene are SGHRS and YFSETQ. The CDR3 bases are TGCGCCAGCAGCAGAGGACTAGCGGGAGGGCCGGTAGATACGCAGTATTTT. It codes for CASSRGLAGGPVDTQYF.

The chain combines TRBV7-9 with TRBJ2-1; 8 nucleotides match TRBD2. V was clipped by 4 bases and J by 3 bases; unmatched bases: 17. Germline values: CDR1 SEHNR, CDR2 FQNEAQ (reference sequence). The CDR3 extends over 19 amino acids. CDR3: CASSSPFSGEANIYNEQFF. CDR3 DNA sequence: TGTGCCAGCAGCTCCCCTTTTAGCGGGGAGGCCAATATCTACAATGAGCAGTTCTTC.